By share of the sample, the clone carrying this TCR beta chain is medium-sized. The antigen is not known. This sample is drawn from a study of type 1 regulatory T cells. Study-level information: An in vitro protocol generated T-allo10, a Tr1-enriched, alloantigen-specific CD4 T cell product.

TCRdb reprocessed the reads with MiXCR, giving one entry per CDR3 protein. The sample lists tens of thousands of distinct CDR3 sequences; less than 65% were seen once. Between the trimmed V and J ends, which lost 1 base and 1 base, there was a span of 12 bases. This CDR3 spans 16 amino acids. Germline CDR1 and CDR2: LGHNA and YNFKEQ. This TCR came from a human donor in good health. The rearrangement joins TRBV4-2 to TRBJ2-3; tentative D call: TRBD2 (6 bases). Source material: cultured non-Tr1 T cells, either the whole culture or a sorted T cell fraction (not recorded which). CDR3 nucleotides: TGTGCCAGCAGCCAAGGGGGGAGACTAGGCACAGATACGCAGTATTTT. Its protein is CASSQGGRLGTDTQYF.